This entry features one TCR beta chain sequence. This sample is part of a study of blood T cell repertoires in COVID-19. Across the whole study: Sites in the United States, Italy and Spain provided acute and convalescent COVID-19 samples.

Assay: immunoSEQ multiplex PCR; the TCRdb copy retains only in-frame clones and omits some. The sample holds around 110,000 clones; around 78% are singletons and the top ten take 2% to 2.5%. Looked up from germline, CDR1 is LGHDT and CDR2 is YNNKEL (reference sequence). The CDR3 totals 15 residues. V shed 5 bases, J shed 5 bases, and the junction held 6 bases outside the gene matches. The sequence came from a man aged 25-45 years with acute or convalescent COVID-19. Sequencing used peripheral blood. The chain employs TRBV3-1 (or the pseudogene TRBV3-2) and TRBJ2-2; 9 bases agree with TRBD1. The CDR3 nucleotides read TGTGCCAGCAGCGCCCGGGACAGGGTAACCGGGGAGCTGTTTTTT. Translating it yields CASSARDRVTGELFF.